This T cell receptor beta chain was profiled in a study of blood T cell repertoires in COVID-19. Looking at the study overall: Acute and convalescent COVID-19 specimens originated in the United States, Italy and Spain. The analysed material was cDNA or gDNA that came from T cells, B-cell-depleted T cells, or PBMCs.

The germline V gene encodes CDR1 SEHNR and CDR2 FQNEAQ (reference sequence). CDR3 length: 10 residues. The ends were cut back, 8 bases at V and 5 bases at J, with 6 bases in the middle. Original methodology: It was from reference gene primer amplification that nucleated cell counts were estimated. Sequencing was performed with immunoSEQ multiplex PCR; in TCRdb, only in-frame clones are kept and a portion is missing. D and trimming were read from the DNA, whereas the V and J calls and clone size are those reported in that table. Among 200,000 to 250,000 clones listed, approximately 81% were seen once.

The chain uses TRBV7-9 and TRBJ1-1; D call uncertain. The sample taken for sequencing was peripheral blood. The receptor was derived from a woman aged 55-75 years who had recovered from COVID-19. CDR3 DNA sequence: TGTGCCAGCTACGGTACTGAAGCTTTCTTT. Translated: CASYGTEAFF. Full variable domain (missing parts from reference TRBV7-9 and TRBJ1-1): DTGVSQNPRHKITKRGQNVTFRCDPISEHNRLYWYRQTLGQGPEFLTYFQNEAQLEKSRLLSDRFSAERPKGSFSTLEIQRTEQGDSAMYLCASYGTEAFFGQGTRLTVV.